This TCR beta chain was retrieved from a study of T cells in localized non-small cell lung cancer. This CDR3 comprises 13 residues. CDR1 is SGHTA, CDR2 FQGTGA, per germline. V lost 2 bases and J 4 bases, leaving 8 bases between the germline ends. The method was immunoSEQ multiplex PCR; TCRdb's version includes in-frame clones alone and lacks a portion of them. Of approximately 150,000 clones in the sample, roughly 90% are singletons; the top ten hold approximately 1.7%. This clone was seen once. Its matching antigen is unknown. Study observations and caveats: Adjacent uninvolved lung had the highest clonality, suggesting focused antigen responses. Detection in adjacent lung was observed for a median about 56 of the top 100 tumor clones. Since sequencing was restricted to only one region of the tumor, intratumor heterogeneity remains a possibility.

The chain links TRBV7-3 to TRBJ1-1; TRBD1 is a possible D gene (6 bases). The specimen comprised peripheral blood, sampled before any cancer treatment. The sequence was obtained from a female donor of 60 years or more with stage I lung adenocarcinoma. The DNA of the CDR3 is TGTGCCAGCAGCTTAGGACAGAGCACTGAAGCTTTCTTT. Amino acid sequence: CASSLGQSTEAFF.